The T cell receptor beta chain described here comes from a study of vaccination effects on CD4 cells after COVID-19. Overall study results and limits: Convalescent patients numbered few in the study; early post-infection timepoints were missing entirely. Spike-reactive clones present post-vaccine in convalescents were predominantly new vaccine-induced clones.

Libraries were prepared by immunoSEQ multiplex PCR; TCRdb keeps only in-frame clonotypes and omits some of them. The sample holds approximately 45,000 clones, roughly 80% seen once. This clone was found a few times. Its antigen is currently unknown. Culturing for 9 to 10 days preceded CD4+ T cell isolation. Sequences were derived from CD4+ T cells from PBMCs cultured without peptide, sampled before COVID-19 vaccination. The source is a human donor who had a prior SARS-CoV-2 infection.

CDR3 DNA: TGTGCCAGCAGCTTCGGGGAAAACGAGCAGTACTTC. It codes for CASSFGENEQYF. This chain links TRBV5-4 with TRBJ2-7; D possibly corresponds to TRBD2 (5 bases). The CDR3 loop spans 12 amino acids. Deletions cut 2 bases from V and 5 bases from J, with 8 bases between. The V gene's germline CDR1 is SGHNT and CDR2 YYREEE (reference sequence).